Detailed here is one T cell receptor (beta chain). In the source study's methods: Nucleated cell counts were estimated from reference gene primer amplification. TCRdb's table, derived via immunoSEQ multiplex PCR, lists solely in-frame clones and lacks some. The V and J calls and clone size were taken over from that table, and D and trimming were inferred from the DNA. The sample shows approximately 75,000 clones, roughly 80% of them seen only once. This entry belongs to a study of blood T cell repertoires in COVID-19. The sample consisted of peripheral blood. This TCR was sampled from a woman at least 80 years old with acute or convalescent COVID-19.

CDR3 loop: CASLPGGISTEAFF. CDR3 DNA sequence: TGCGCCAGCCTCCCCGGGGGGATTAGCACTGAAGCTTTCTTT. The chain recombines TRBV5-1 with TRBJ1-1; a weak D match, TRBD1 (5 bases). CDR3 length: 14 residues. V was cut by 7 bases and J by 4 bases, with 17 bases left in between. Germline values: CDR1 SGHRS, CDR2 YFSETQ.